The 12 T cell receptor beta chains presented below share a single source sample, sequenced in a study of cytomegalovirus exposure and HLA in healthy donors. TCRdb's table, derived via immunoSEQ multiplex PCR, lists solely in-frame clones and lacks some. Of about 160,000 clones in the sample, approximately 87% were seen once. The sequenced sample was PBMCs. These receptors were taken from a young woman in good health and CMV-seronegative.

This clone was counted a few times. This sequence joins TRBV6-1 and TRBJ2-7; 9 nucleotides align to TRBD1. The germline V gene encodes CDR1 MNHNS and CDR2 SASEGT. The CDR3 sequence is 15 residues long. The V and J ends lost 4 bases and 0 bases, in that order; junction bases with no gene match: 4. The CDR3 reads CASSGTGDSSYEQYF. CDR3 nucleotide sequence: TGTGCCAGCAGTGGGACAGGGGACAGCTCCTACGAGCAGTACTTC.

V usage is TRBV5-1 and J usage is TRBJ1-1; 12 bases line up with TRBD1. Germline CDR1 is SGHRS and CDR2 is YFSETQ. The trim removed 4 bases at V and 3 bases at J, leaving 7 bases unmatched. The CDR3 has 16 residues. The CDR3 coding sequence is TGCGCCAGCAGCGCAGGGACAGGGGGCATGGACACTGAAGCTTTCTTT. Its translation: CASSAGTGGMDTEAFF.

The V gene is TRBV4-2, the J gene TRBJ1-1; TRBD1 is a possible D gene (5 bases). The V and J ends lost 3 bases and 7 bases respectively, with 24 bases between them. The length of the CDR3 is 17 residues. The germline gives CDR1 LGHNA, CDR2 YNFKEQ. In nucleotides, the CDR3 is TGTGCCAGCAGCCATTCTTGGTCCGGGACCACGGCCTATGAAGCTTTCTTT. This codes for CASSHSWSGTTAYEAFF.

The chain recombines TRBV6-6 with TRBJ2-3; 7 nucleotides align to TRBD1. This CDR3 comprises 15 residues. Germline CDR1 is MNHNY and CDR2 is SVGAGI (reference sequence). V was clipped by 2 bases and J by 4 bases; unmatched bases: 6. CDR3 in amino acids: CASSYATGYADTQYF. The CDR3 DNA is TGTGCCAGCAGTTACGCGACAGGGTATGCAGATACGCAGTATTTT.

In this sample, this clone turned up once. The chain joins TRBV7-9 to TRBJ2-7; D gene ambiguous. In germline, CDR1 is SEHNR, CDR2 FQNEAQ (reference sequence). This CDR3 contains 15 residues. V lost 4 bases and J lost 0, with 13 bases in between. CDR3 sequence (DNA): TGTGCCAGCAGCTCCGGCGGACCTCTCTCCTACGAGCAGTACTTC. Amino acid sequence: CASSSGGPLSYEQYF.

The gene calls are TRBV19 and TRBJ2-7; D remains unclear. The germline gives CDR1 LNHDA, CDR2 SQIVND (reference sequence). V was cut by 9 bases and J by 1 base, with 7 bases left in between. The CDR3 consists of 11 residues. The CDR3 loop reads CASTKSYEQYF. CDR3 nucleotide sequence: TGTGCCAGCACAAAGTCCTACGAGCAGTACTTC. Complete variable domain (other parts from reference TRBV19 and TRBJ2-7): DGGITQSPKYLFRKEGQNVTLSCEQNLNHDAMYWYRQDPGQGLRLIYYSQIVNDFQKGDIAEGYSVSREKKESFPLTVTSAQKNPTAFYLCASTKSYEQYFGPGTRLTVT.

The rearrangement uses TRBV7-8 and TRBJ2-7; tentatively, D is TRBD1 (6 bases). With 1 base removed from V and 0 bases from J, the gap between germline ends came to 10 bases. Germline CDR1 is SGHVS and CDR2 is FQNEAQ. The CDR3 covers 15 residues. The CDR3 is CASSLVGQSSYEQYF. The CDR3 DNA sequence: TGTGCCAGCAGCTTAGTCGGACAGAGCTCCTACGAGCAGTACTTC.

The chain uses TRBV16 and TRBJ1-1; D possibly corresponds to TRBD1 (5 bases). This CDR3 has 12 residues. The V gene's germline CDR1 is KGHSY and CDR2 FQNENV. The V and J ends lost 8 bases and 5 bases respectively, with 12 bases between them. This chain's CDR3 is CASWTSRTEAFF. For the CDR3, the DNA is TGTGCCAGCTGGACATCAAGGACTGAAGCTTTCTTT.

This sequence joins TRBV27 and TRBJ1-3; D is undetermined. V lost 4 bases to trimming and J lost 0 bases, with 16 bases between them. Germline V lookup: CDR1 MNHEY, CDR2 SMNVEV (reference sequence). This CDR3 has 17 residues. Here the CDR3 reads CASSSLNSFISGNTIYF. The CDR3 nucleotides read TGTGCCAGCAGTTCCTTAAACAGTTTCATCTCTGGAAACACCATATATTTT.

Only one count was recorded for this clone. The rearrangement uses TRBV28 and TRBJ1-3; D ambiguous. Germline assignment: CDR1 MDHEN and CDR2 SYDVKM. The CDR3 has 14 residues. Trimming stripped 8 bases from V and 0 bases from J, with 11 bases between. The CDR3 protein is CASLGPYSGNTIYF. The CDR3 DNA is TGTGCCAGCTTAGGTCCGTACTCTGGAAACACCATATATTTT.

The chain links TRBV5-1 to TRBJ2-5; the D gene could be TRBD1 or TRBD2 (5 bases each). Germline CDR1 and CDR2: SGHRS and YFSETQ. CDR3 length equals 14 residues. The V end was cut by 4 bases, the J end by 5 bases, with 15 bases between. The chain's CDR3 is CASSKGPARETQYF. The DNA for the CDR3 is TGCGCCAGCAGCAAGGGACCCGCTCGGGAGACCCAGTACTTC.

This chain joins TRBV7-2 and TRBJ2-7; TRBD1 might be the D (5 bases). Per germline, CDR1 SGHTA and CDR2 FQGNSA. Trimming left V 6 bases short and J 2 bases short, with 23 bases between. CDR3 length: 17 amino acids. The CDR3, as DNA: TGTGCCAGCAGTCCATTACTACTCCAGGGTATACCCTACGAGCAGTACTTC. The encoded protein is CASSPLLLQGIPYEQYF. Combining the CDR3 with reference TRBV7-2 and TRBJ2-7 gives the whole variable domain GAGVSQSPSNKVTEKGKDVELRCDPISGHTALYWYRQSLGQGLEFLIYFQGNSAPDKSGLPSDRFSAERTGGSVSTLTIQRTQQEDSAVYLCASSPLLLQGIPYEQYFGPGTRLTVT.